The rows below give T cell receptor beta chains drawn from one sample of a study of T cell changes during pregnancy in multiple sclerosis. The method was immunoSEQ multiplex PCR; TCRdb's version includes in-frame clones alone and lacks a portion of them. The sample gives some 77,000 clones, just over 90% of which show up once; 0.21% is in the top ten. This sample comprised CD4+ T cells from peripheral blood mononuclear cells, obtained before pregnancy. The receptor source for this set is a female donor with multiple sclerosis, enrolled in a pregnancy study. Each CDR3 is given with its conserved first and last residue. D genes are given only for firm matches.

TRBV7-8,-,CASSLDSRGRSPLHF
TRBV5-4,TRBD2,CASSSKREGRTGELFF
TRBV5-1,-,CASSLAGMTNTDTQYF
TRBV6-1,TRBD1,CASSEGTGYPERYGYTF
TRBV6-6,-,CASKGGPWEQYF
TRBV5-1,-,CASSWAPGSGTDTQYF
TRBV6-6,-,CASSSDKTGSYEQYF
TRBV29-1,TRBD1,CSVDAAGGYEQYF
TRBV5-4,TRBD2,CASSPLAGGYEQYF
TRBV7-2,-,CASSYSTTGTYEQYF
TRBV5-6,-,CASSFAAPSFNTEAFF
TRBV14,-,CASSQDSSRAETQYF
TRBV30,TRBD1,CAWKPGQVTEAFF
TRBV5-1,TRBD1,CASSFWTGRFPETQYF
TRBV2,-,CASNEGGSYNEQFF
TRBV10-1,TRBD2,CASSESKASGRREQYF
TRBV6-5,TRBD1,CASSYRQGQGTEAFF
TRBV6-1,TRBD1,CASSELVQGGQPQHF
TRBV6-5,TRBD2,CASSYTQGLGGSTQYF
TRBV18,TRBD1,CASSPQGAGYTF
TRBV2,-,CASSVGREGYEQYF
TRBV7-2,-,CASSLGSRGGWMAEAFF
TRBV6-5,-,CASSYPTVSGELFF
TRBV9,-,CASSVATAGLTDTQYF
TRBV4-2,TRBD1,CASNLGTGTSNYGYTF
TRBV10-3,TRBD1,CAISDPGGSTYGYTF
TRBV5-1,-,CASSYLSVGYEQYF
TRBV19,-,CASSTRAGTVNTGELFF
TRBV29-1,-,CSVEGRVNEQYF
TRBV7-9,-,CASSFWLASTDTQYF
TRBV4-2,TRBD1,CASSQEGSGTGFDEQFF
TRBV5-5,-,CASSLWAGSTEAFF
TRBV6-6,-,CASRPEAATNEKLFF
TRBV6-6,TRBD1,CASSRDRASNQPQHF
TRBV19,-,CASTTRGAFYEQYF
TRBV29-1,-,CSVGVRGLTEAFF
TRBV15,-,CATSRDPPGSHTGELFF
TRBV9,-,CASSAGQTYEQYF
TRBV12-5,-,CASALVGLGRASANTGELFF
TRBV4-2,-,CASSQASSYTGELFF
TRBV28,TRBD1,CASSFTATGGGEAFF
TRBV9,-,CASSAAERAHAEAFF
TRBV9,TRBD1,CASSVGALLSGQGNF
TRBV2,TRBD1,CASSGGRQGAEIGGYTF
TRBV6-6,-,CASKPGGSYEQYF
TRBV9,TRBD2,CASSAKRGTNTGELFF
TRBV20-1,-,CSASLRKLFF
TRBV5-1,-,CASSLTGPNTGELFF
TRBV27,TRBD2,CASRTTSGRLTDTQYF
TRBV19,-,CASSDRLKTEAFF
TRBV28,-,CASSPIIAAGELFF
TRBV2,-,CASSQPGSNQPQHF
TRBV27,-,CASSGGTALTRGTGELFF